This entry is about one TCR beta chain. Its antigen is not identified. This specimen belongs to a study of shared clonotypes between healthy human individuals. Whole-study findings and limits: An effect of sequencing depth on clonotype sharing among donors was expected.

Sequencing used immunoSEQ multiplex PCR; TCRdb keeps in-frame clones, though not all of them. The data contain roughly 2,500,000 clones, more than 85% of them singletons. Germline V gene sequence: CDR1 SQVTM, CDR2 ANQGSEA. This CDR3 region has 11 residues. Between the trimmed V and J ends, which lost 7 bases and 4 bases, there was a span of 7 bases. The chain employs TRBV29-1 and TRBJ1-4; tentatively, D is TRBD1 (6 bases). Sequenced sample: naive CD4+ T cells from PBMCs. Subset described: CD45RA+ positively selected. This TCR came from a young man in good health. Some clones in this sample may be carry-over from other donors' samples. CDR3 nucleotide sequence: TGCAGCGGGACAGTTAATGAAAAACTGTTTTTT. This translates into CSGTVNEKLFF.